A single sample is the source of the 21 T cell receptor beta chains below, sequenced in a study of T-cell reconstitution after alpha-beta-depleted transplantation in children. A TCRbeta library incorporating unique molecular identifiers was prepared. TCRdb re-called the PCR reads with MiXCR, one entry per CDR3 protein. The sample records 600,000 to 800,000 distinct CDR3 sequences, around 12% being singletons. This sample comprised PBMCs, obtained before TCRalphabeta/CD19-depleted stem cell transplant. The receptors were gathered from a girl aged 2 to 10 with congenital amegakaryocytic thrombocytopenia, due to receive a stem cell transplant.

The chain has TRBV19 and TRBJ2-7; D possibly corresponds to TRBD1 (6 bases). The germline V and J ends were trimmed by 4 bases and 5 bases, with 18 bases remaining between them. Germline loops: CDR1 LNHDA, CDR2 SQIVND (reference sequence). The CDR3 has 15 amino acids. The CDR3 is CASSNNRDLYNEQYF. The CDR3 DNA follows: TGTGCCAGTAGTAACAACAGGGATCTTTACAACGAGCAGTACTTC.

This clonotype was seen only a few times. The V call is TRBV21-1, the J call TRBJ2-3; the table assigns TRBD1, which was not confirmed against the DNA. TRBV21-1 is a pseudogene. The CDR3 runs 17 residues. CDR3 sequence: CASSTPRQWLFTDTQYF. The CDR3 DNA reads TGTGCCAGCAGCACCCCGAGACAGTGGCTTTTCACAGATACGCAGTATTTT.

The table lists this clonotype with many counts. The chain employs TRBV21-1 and TRBJ2-7. TRBV21-1 is deemed a pseudogene. CDR3 length: 17 amino acids. The CDR3 is CASSKALVGQDSYEQYF. The CDR3 nucleotides read TGTGCCAGCAGCAAAGCGCTAGTCGGACAGGACTCCTACGAGCAGTACTTC.

The chain recombines TRBV27 with TRBJ2-7; 9 nucleotides match TRBD2. With V trimmed by 5 bases and J by 7 bases, 12 bases remained unmatched. The CDR3 runs to 15 residues. Germline CDR1 reads MNHEY; CDR2 reads SMNVEV (reference sequence). The CDR3 here is CASSPGVSGSNEQYF. Here the CDR3 DNA reads TGTGCCAGCAGTCCCGGTGTTAGCGGGAGCAATGAGCAGTACTTC.

This clonotype was counted many times. Its ends do not fully match the called genes, so a read error is possible. The V call is TRBV20-1, the J call TRBJ1-6, with 7 bases identical to TRBD1. The CDR3 covers 14 residues. CDR1 is DFQATT, CDR2 SNEGSKA, per germline (reference sequence). The CDR3 DNA sequence: TGCAGCGCTACGCCCACGACAGGGTCTTCACCCCTCCACTTT. It translates to CSATPTTGSSPLHF.

V is TRBV20-1 and J is TRBJ2-1, with D possibly TRBD2 on 6 matching bases. V gave up 3 bases and J gave up 8 bases, with 20 bases separating them. Germline V gives CDR1 DFQATT, CDR2 SNEGSKA (reference sequence). This CDR3 has 15 amino acids. CDR3 nucleotide sequence: TGCAGTGCTAGGCGCGGGGCTCGCGGGTTGGATGAGCAGTTCTTC. It encodes CSARRGARGLDEQFF.

This clonotype has ten or more counts. V and J are TRBV12-5 and TRBJ2-3; 9 bases fit TRBD1. The trim removed 0 bases at V and 2 bases at J, leaving 6 bases unmatched. CDR1 and CDR2 from the germline V gene are LGHNT and FRNRAP. The CDR3 is 17 residues long. DNA of the CDR3: TGTGCTAGTGGTTTGGTAGAGGGGACAGGGATCACAGATACGCAGTATTTT. It encodes CASGLVEGTGITDTQYF. Together with reference TRBV12-5 and TRBJ2-3, the CDR3 gives the full variable domain: DARVTQTPRHKVTEMGQEVTMRCQPILGHNTVFWYRQTMMQGLELLAYFRNRAPLDDSGMPKDRFSAEMPDATLATLKIQPSEPRDSAVYFCASGLVEGTGITDTQYFGPGTRLTVL.

Ten or more counts support this clonotype. The J gene is TRBJ1-5, the V gene TRBV7-2; unclear D gene. There are 12 residues in the CDR3. V dropped 8 bases and J dropped 4 bases, with 9 bases sitting between them. Germline loops: CDR1 SGHTA, CDR2 FQGNSA. The CDR3: CASSRQNQPQHF. The DNA of the CDR3 is TGTGCCAGCTCCCGGCAGAATCAGCCCCAGCATTTT.

In its sample, this clonotype was seen many times. As DNA, the CDR3 is TGCAGTGCTAGCCCCCCCCCTAGCGGGAGGTACGAGCAGTACTTC. Its protein is CSASPPPSGRYEQYF. The V call is TRBV20-1, the J call TRBJ2-7; 11 nucleotides match TRBD2. After removal of 3 bases from V and 4 bases from J, the junction contained 8 bases not matched to a gene. From germline, CDR1 is DFQATT and CDR2 SNEGSKA (reference sequence). The CDR3 loop spans 15 amino acids.

The rearrangement links TRBV20-1 to TRBJ2-7; weak D call: TRBD1 (5 bases). With 1 base removed from V and 2 bases from J, the gap between germline ends came to 15 bases. Germline V gene lookup returns CDR1 DFQATT and CDR2 SNEGSKA (reference sequence). The CDR3 extends over 15 amino acids. CDR3 DNA: TGCAGTGCTAGAGTGGGGCAGGAGATTACCTACGAGCAGTACTTC. Its protein product is CSARVGQEITYEQYF.

Concerning this clonotype itself: A much larger clone differs by one base, so this may be a read error. The V gene is TRBV2, the J gene TRBJ2-3; 11 bases are shared with TRBD1. The V and J ends lost 8 bases and 1 base, in that order; junction bases with no gene match: 17. CDR1 is SNHLY, CDR2 FYNNEI, per germline. The CDR3 has 19 residues. This CDR3 reads CASCLTVGQGAFRTDTQYF. DNA of the CDR3: TGTGCCAGCTGTTTGACTGTAGGACAGGGGGCGTTTCGCACAGATACGCAGTATTTT.

J is TRBJ2-7 and V is TRBV28; the match to TRBD1 covers 7 bases. V lost 2 bases, J lost 6 bases, and 7 bases stayed unmatched. This CDR3 has 14 residues. Germline V gene sequence: CDR1 MDHEN, CDR2 SYDVKM. The CDR3 DNA reads as TGTGCCAGCAGTTTAACGGGACAGACCACCGAGCAGTACTTC. Translation gives CASSLTGQTTEQYF.

In this sample, this clonotype turned up a few times. The V call is TRBV10-2, the J call TRBJ2-2; 9 bases fit TRBD2. The germline V gene encodes CDR1 WSHSY and CDR2 SAAADI. The V and J ends lost 4 bases and 4 bases, in that order; junction bases with no gene match: 10. The length of the CDR3 is 17 residues. CDR3: CASSGGAGGDSTGELFF. The DNA of the CDR3 is TGCGCCAGCAGTGGCGGGGCGGGAGGGGACTCCACCGGGGAGCTGTTTTTT.

This clonotype was picked up many times. V and J are TRBV20-1 and TRBJ2-7, with TRBD2 matching 10 bases. Germline V CDR1 and CDR2: DFQATT, SNEGSKA (reference sequence). The CDR3 has 14 residues. J was trimmed by 4 bases and V by 5 bases; bases with no gene match: 8. The CDR3 nucleotides read TGCAGTGCTCCCACTTCTAGCGGGAGATACGAGCAGTACTTC. This sequence encodes CSAPTSSGRYEQYF.

The chain employs TRBV28 and TRBJ2-7; D is perhaps TRBD1 or TRBD2 (7 bases each). V lost 2 bases, J lost 3 bases, and 17 bases lay in between. Germline V CDR1 and CDR2: MDHEN, SYDVKM. This CDR3 region has 16 residues. The CDR3 sequence: CASSLAGRDSNYEQYF. In DNA form, the CDR3 reads TGTGCCAGCAGTTTAGCGGGGAGGGACAGCAACTACGAGCAGTACTTC.

This clonotype has just a few counts. The chain recombines TRBV14 with TRBJ2-5; D is unclear. Germline V gene sequence: CDR1 SGHDN, CDR2 FVKESK. Trimming stripped 0 bases from V and 1 base from J, with 9 bases between. This CDR3 is 15 amino acids long. The CDR3: CASSQDQTVQETQYF. The CDR3 bases are TGTGCCAGCAGCCAAGATCAGACGGTCCAAGAGACCCAGTACTTC. The entire variable domain, with the rest obtained from reference TRBV14 and TRBJ2-5, is as follows: EAGVTQFPSHSVIEKGQTVTLRCDPISGHDNLYWYRRVMGKEIKFLLHFVKESKQDESGMPNNRFLAERTGGTYSTLKVQPAELEDSGVYFCASSQDQTVQETQYFGPGTRLLVL.

There are many counts of this clonotype. The chain uses TRBV7-9 and TRBJ2-5, with no clear D. Germline CDR1 is SEHNR and CDR2 is FQNEAQ (reference sequence). This CDR3 comprises 13 residues. With 2 bases removed from V and 3 bases from J, the gap between germline ends came to 7 bases. CDR3 DNA: TGTGCCAGCAGCTTATCCAGCAAAGAGACCCAGTACTTC. This translates into CASSLSSKETQYF.

This clonotype was seen many times. The CDR3 sequence is CASSPAGDTQYF. The CDR3 DNA follows: TGTGCCAGCAGCCCCGCAGGCGATACGCAGTATTTT. The genes are TRBV11-1 and TRBJ2-3; D uncertain. Germline-derived CDR1 and CDR2 are SGHAT and FQDESV (reference sequence). The CDR3 totals 12 residues. The V end lost 5 bases, the J end lost 6 bases, and 9 bases lay between the germline ends.

This clonotype was seen ten or more times. V usage is TRBV29-1 and J usage is TRBJ2-5, with D unclear. V lost 4 bases to trimming and J lost 3 bases, with 12 bases between them. Germline V lookup: CDR1 SQVTM, CDR2 ANQGSEA. The CDR3 length is 13 residues. The CDR3 DNA reads TGCAGCGTTGGCGCTCTAGTGGAAGAGACCCAGTACTTC. This sequence encodes CSVGALVEETQYF.

At least ten counts were recorded for this clonotype. The chain has TRBV12-3 or TRBV12-4 and TRBJ2-3; TRBD2 matches 8 bases. The CDR3 covers 17 residues. V lost 2 bases and J lost 2; bases outside the gene matches: 9. DNA for the CDR3: TGTGCCAGCAGTTTAAACCTAGCGGGTCTCCCCACAGATACGCAGTATTTT. Translation gives CASSLNLAGLPTDTQYF.

The rearrangement links TRBV15 to TRBJ2-2; TRBD2 matches at 10 bases. The CDR3 extends over 19 amino acids. The V gene's germline CDR1 is LNHNV and CDR2 YYDKDF (reference sequence). The ends lost 0 bases at V and 6 bases at J; junction bases unmatched: 13. This CDR3 reads CATSRDESGLAADAGELFF. The CDR3, as DNA: TGTGCCACCAGCAGAGATGAAAGCGGACTAGCGGCGGACGCCGGGGAGCTGTTTTTT.